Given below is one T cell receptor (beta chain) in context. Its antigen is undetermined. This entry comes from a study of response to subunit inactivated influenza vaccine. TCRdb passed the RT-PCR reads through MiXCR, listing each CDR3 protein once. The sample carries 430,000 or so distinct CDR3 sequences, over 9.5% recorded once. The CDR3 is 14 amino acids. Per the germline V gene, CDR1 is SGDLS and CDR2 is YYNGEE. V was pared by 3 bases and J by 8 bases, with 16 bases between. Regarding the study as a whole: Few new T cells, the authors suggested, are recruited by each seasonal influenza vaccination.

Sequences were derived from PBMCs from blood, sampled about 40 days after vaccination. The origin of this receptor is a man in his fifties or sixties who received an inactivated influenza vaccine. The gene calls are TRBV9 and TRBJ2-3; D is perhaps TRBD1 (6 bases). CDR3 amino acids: CASSEGVSPGTQYF. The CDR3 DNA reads TGTGCCAGCAGCGAGGGGGTTTCGCCGGGTACGCAGTATTTT.